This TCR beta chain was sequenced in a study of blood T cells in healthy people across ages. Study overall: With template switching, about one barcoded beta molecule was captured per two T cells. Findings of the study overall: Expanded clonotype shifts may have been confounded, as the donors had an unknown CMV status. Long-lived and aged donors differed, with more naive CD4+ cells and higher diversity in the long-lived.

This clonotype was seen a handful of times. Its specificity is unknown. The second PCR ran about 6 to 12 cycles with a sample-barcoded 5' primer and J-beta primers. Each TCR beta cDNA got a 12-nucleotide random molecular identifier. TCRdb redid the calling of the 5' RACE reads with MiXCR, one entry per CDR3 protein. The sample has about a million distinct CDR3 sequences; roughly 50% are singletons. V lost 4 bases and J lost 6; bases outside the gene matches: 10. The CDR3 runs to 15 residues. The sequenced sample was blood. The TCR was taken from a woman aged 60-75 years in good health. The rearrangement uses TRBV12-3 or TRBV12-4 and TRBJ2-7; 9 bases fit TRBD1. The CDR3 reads CASSSDGTGRFEQYF. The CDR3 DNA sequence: TGTGCCAGCAGTTCCGACGGGACAGGGCGATTCGAGCAGTACTTC.